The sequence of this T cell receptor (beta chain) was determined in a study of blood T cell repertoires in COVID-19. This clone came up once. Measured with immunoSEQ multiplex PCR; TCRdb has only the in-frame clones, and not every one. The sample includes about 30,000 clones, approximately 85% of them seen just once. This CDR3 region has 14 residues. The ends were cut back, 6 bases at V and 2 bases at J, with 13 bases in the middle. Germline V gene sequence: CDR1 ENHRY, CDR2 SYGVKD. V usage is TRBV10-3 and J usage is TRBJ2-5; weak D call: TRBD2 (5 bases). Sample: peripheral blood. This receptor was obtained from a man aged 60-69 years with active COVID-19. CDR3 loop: CAISLLPGQETQYF. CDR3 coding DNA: TGTGCCATCAGCCTGCTGCCGGGACAAGAGACCCAGTACTTC.